These 3 T cell receptor beta chains were sequenced from one sample in a study of cytomegalovirus exposure and HLA in healthy donors. A multiplex PCR was run with 60 Vbeta primers and 13 Jbeta primers. Here immunoSEQ multiplex PCR was the method, and the copy in TCRdb shows in-frame clones only, minus some. The table records about 130,000 clones, around four fifths of them present only once. Material for sequencing was PBMCs. These receptor sequences come from a female donor in good health and CMV-seronegative.

The rearrangement uses TRBV4-2 and TRBJ2-3; tentative D call: TRBD2 (6 bases). Trimming pared 2 bases from V and 2 bases from J, leaving 14 bases between. The V gene's germline CDR1 is LGHNA and CDR2 YNFKEQ. CDR3 length equals 16 residues. CDR3: CASSQLLSGLTDTQYF. The CDR3 DNA sequence: TGTGCCAGCAGCCAACTTTTAAGCGGGCTCACAGATACGCAGTATTTT.

V is TRBV4-3 and J is TRBJ2-7; no reliable D call. The V end lost 0 bases, the J end lost 9 bases, and 9 bases lay between the germline ends. This CDR3 spans 12 amino acids. From germline, CDR1 is LGHNA and CDR2 YSLEER. The CDR3 DNA sequence: TGCGCCAGCAGCCAAGATTTGGCCGTGCAGTACTTC. Translation: CASSQDLAVQYF.

The V call is TRBV28, the J call TRBJ1-2; D unresolved. V lost 3 bases to trimming and J lost 3 bases, with 5 bases between them. This CDR3 is built from 12 residues. Looked up from germline, CDR1 is MDHEN and CDR2 is SYDVKM. CDR3 sequence: CASSFTDYGYTF. The CDR3 DNA is TGTGCCAGCAGTTTTACAGACTATGGCTACACCTTC.